The 14 T cell receptor beta chains given below trace back to one sample, sequenced in a study of molecular identifiers for immune sequencing clone quantification. Each CDR3 protein gets one entry after TCRdb re-called the PCR reads with MiXCR. The sample has 600,000 to 650,000 distinct CDR3 sequences, 20% seen once. The source material was naive CD8+ T cells from blood, with Jurkat cell RNA spiked in. Subset reported: FACS-sorted CD8+CD4-CCR7+CD45RA+ naive T cells. These receptors all stem from a human donor in good health. Some libraries in this study had Jurkat cell RNA spiked in.

With regard to this clonotype: A single base separates this from a much larger clone, so it may be a read error. The rearrangement joins TRBV29-1 to TRBJ2-1; tentative D call: TRBD2 (6 bases). Germline CDR1 is SQVTM and CDR2 is ANQGSEA. The CDR3 has 14 residues. V was cut by 4 bases and J by 2 bases, with 12 bases left in between. Here the CDR3 reads CSVADTSPYNEQFF. Here the CDR3 DNA reads TGCAGCGTTGCAGACACTAGCCCCTACAATGAGCAGTTCTTC.

Many counts were recorded for this clonotype. The V and J genes are TRBV28 and TRBJ2-1; the match to TRBD2 covers 8 bases. In germline, CDR1 is MDHEN, CDR2 SYDVKM. Losses at the gene ends were 5 bases for V and 5 bases for J; bases not matched to a gene: 14. The CDR3 sequence is 17 residues long. CDR3 DNA: TGTGCCAGCAGTCCCCATTATGCGGGAGGACCCCACAATGAGCAGTTCTTC. The encoded protein is CASSPHYAGGPHNEQFF.

This clonotype showed up many times. This chain joins TRBV27 and TRBJ2-1, with 7 bases identical to TRBD2. J gave up 2 bases and V 2 bases, and 0 bases lay outside the gene matches. The germline V gene has CDR1 MNHEY and CDR2 SMNVEV (reference sequence). CDR3 length equals 14 residues. The CDR3 here is CASSLSGAYNEQFF. Here the CDR3 DNA reads TGTGCCAGCAGTTTAAGCGGGGCCTACAATGAGCAGTTCTTC.

This clonotype was picked up many times. This chain joins TRBV2 and TRBJ2-7, with 11 bases matching TRBD1. The CDR3 runs to 13 residues. Per germline, CDR1 SNHLY and CDR2 FYNNEI. With 7 bases clipped from V and 7 bases from J, the junction kept 6 bases outside the gene matches. CDR3 coding DNA: TGTGCCAGCATGGACAGGGGGCATGGGGAGCAGTACTTC. Its translation: CASMDRGHGEQYF. Full variable domain (rest looked up from reference TRBV2 and TRBJ2-7): EPEVTQTPSHQVTQMGQEVILRCVPISNHLYFYWYRQILGQKVEFLVSFYNNEISEKSEIFDDQFSVERPDGSNFTLKIRSTKLEDSAMYFCASMDRGHGEQYFGPGTRLTVT.

With respect to this clonotype: One base away lies a much larger clone, so this may be a sequencing read error. The V and J genes are TRBV28 and TRBJ2-1; D is perhaps TRBD2 (6 bases). V lost 6 bases and J lost 6, with 24 bases in between. Germline assignment: CDR1 MDHEN and CDR2 SYDVKM. CDR3 size: 17 residues. The DNA for the CDR3 is TGTGCCAGCAGCCCCCTCCCCCACTCGCGGGAAGGCAATGAGCAGTTCTTC. Translated: CASSPLPHSREGNEQFF.

The chain couples TRBV15 to TRBJ1-1; D is uncertain. The CDR3 has 13 amino acids. The germline gives CDR1 LNHNV, CDR2 YYDKDF (reference sequence). Trimming took 5 bases from V and 1 from J, leaving 8 bases between them. CDR3 protein: CATSVNPNTEAFF. CDR3 nucleotides: TGTGCCACCAGCGTGAACCCGAACACTGAAGCTTTCTTT.

The sample holds many counts of this clonotype. The chain couples TRBV4-3 to TRBJ2-1; TRBD2 is a possible D gene (5 bases). CDR3 size: 16 residues. CDR1 and CDR2 from the germline V gene are LGHNA and YSLEER. V was pared by 1 base and J by 2 bases, with 12 bases between. The DNA for the CDR3 is TGCGCCAGCAGCCAAGTTACGGAGGCCCCCTACAATGAGCAGTTCTTC. Protein product: CASSQVTEAPYNEQFF.

A few counts support this clonotype. The chain is built from TRBV7-8 and TRBJ2-2, with 9 bases aligning to TRBD2. With 1 base clipped from V and 3 bases from J, the junction kept 3 bases outside the gene matches. The germline gives CDR1 SGHVS, CDR2 FQNEAQ. The CDR3 sequence is 16 residues long. The CDR3 region has the DNA TGTGCCAGCAGCTTAGGCGGGGGGGCGGACACCGGGGAGCTGTTTTTT. Its protein product is CASSLGGGADTGELFF.

This clonotype showed up just a few times. The rearrangement joins TRBV7-6 to TRBJ2-5; D not certain. The CDR3 runs 13 residues. Germline V CDR1 and CDR2: SGHVS, FNYEAQ. The V end lost 1 base, the J end lost 3 bases, and 6 bases lay between the germline ends. The CDR3 DNA is TGTGCCAGCAGCTTAGAGGTGGAAGAGACCCAGTACTTC. This codes for CASSLEVEETQYF.

This clonotype came up many times. Written as DNA, the CDR3 is TGTGCCAGCAGTCCAGCGGGGATCAGCACAGATACGCAGTATTTT. This sequence encodes CASSPAGISTDTQYF. The chain has TRBV6-2 or TRBV6-3 and TRBJ2-3; 7 bases line up with TRBD2. Germline CDR1 MNHEY, CDR2 SVGEGT. This CDR3 contains 15 residues. J gave up 0 bases and V 5 bases, and 5 bases lay outside the gene matches.

This chain connects TRBV29-1 to TRBJ2-1, with TRBD2 matching 12 bases. The CDR3 has 14 residues. After removal of 6 bases from V and 3 bases from J, the junction contained 3 bases not matched to a gene. The V gene's germline CDR1 is SQVTM and CDR2 ANQGSEA. Written as DNA, the CDR3 is TGCAGCGTCCAGGGACTAGCGGGCTACAATGAGCAGTTCTTC. Residues: CSVQGLAGYNEQFF.

This clonotype was seen repeatedly, ten times or more. The genes are TRBV5-5 and TRBJ2-7, with 7 positions matching TRBD2. V trimming: 4 bases; J trimming: 4 bases; junction bases outside the gene matches: 11. The CDR3 is made up of 15 amino acids. Germline CDR1 is SGHKS and CDR2 is YYEKEE (reference sequence). CDR3 in DNA: TGTGCCAGCAGCGTGACCGACAGCGGGGTATACGAGCAGTACTTC. The encoded protein is CASSVTDSGVYEQYF.

This clonotype was found many times. This sequence joins TRBV6-2 or TRBV6-3 and TRBJ2-6; no clear D gene. V was clipped by 2 bases and J by 0 bases, with 11 bases between them. The CDR3 loop spans 17 amino acids. Germline V lookup: CDR1 MNHEY, CDR2 SVGEGT. The CDR3 DNA follows: TGTGCCAGCAGTTACAGGGCCCTCAGCTCTGGGGCCAACGTCCTGACTTTC. Protein: CASSYRALSSGANVLTF.

This clonotype was counted ten times or more. The chain combines TRBV5-4 with TRBJ2-7, with D unresolved. The V end was cut by 2 bases, the J end by 0 bases, with 9 bases between. Germline V CDR1 and CDR2: SGHNT, YYREEE (reference sequence). This CDR3 spans 14 amino acids. Here the CDR3 DNA reads TGTGCCAGCAGCTTTGGTCCGAGCTCCTACGAGCAGTACTTC. Its protein is CASSFGPSSYEQYF.